This T cell receptor beta chain was captured by sequencing in a study of blood T cells in healthy people across ages. Looked up from germline, CDR1 is MDHEN and CDR2 is SYDVKM. CDR3 length: 15 residues. Trimming left V 5 bases short and J 8 bases short, with 21 bases between. A second about 7 to 12 cycle PCR used barcoded and J-beta primers. A template-switch adaptor that had 12 random nucleotides put a tag on each cDNA molecule. MiXCR, run by TCRdb on the 5' RACE reads, gives a single entry per CDR3 protein. Of just under 550,000 distinct CDR3 sequences in the sample, less than 25% were seen once. This clonotype was found a few times. These sequences were also reported in another study, on T cells of mothers and their children. That source notes: The study sampled a few healthy Caucasian mothers and their six children. When mothers and children were related, their normalized repertoire overlap, which was always slightly higher, did not differ significantly from that of unrelated pairs.

Input material: blood. V gene TRBV28 combines with J gene TRBJ1-1, with a possible D match to TRBD1 (6 bases). This sequence was found in a boy aged 10-17 years in good health. The DNA for the CDR3 is TGTGCCAGCAGTGCCTCCACAGGGATCACGCCCGAAGCTTTCTTT. Translated, it gives CASSASTGITPEAFF.